The TCR beta chain described here comes from a study of blood T cell repertoires in COVID-19. Turning to the study itself: Sample material is recorded as cDNA or gDNA derived from T cells, B-cell-depleted T cells, or PBMCs.

The CDR3 consists of 13 residues. V was shortened by 2 bases and J by 7 bases, with 6 bases between the two germline ends. CDR1 SGHTA and CDR2 FQGNSA come from the germline V gene. The protocol was immunoSEQ multiplex PCR, while the TCRdb copy is restricted to in-frame clones and leaves out a portion. Of about 210,000 clones in the sample, around 89% are singletons; the top ten hold about 4.8%. The clonotype was recovered from a woman between 40 and 55 years old with acute or convalescent COVID-19. The chain recombines TRBV7-2 with TRBJ1-6; D is ambiguous. Material for sequencing was peripheral blood. CDR3 DNA: TGTGCCAGCAGCTTAACATCCAATTCACCCCTCCACTTT. It is translated as CASSLTSNSPLHF.